This T cell receptor beta chain was profiled in a study of cytomegalovirus exposure and HLA in healthy donors. The germline V gene encodes CDR1 LNHDA and CDR2 SQIVND (reference sequence). V trimming: 9 bases; J trimming: 5 bases; junction bases outside the gene matches: 6. The CDR3 has 12 residues. Profiling relied on immunoSEQ multiplex PCR, and the TCRdb table lists in-frame clones only, not all of them. The sample yields about 88,000 clones, roughly 84% seen once. This clonotype originated in a woman between 18 and 29 years old in good health and CMV-seropositive. The sample taken for sequencing was PBMCs. This rearrangement joins TRBV19 to TRBJ1-2, with 7 nucleotides matching TRBD1. The CDR3 is CASGGQPYGYTF. For the CDR3, the DNA is TGTGCCAGCGGGGGACAGCCTTATGGCTACACCTTC.